This T cell receptor (beta chain) was recorded in a study of CD8+CD57+ T cells in acquired aplastic anemia (dated by TCRdb to about 2018). Study-level background: Extracted DNA from sorted CD4+ and CD8+ cells averaged about 3.4 ug, ranging from roughly 0.19 to 27.4 ug. For healthy donor samples, the average read count was roughly 9.9 million for CD4+ cells and 11 million to 13 million for CD8+ cells. Results the study describes overall, beyond this receptor: Roughly 30 CD8+ CDR3 sequences were found to be shared between patients and controls, but these sequences appeared to be highly expressed in patients and within the immunodominant clones of the patients. CD8+ Simpson's diversity did not differ significantly between patients and healthy controls (P=0.060).

The study deep-sequenced TCR repertoires of sorted CD4+ and CD8+ blood T cells from severe aplastic anemia patients and healthy subjects. Ficoll-Paque density gradient centrifugation was used to isolate peripheral blood mononuclear cells. Before DNA extraction, CD4+ and CD8+ T cells were sorted with FACS or magnetic beads. In this sample, this clonotype turned up once. Its target antigen remains unknown. Base qualities are missing; no much larger clone stands one base away. A single read offers scant evidence. In the germline V gene (reference sequence), CDR1 corresponds to PRHDT and CDR2 to FYEKMQ. Clipping removes 6 bases from V and 0 bases from J, with 1 as the unmatched junction base count. The CDR3 goes from the cysteine to the phenylalanine over 13 residues. The read is trimmed to its CDR3 DNA, 39 bases read in frame from base 1. Genomic DNA was used as template for profiling of TCR beta VDJ combinations and CDR3 sequences. An Illumina HiSeq 2000 was the platform used for TCR repertoire sequencing. In the source study's methods: TRBV/TRBJ rearrangement plots, CDR3 size and DJ length profiles, and Simpson's diversity index were used to assess repertoires. The immunodominant clone was defined as the most abundant DNA sequence in deep sequencing data. CDR3 amino acid sequences were screened for sharing across subjects and compared with published repertoires and the VDJdb database. The public reads were quality trimmed at Q25 with fastp and then assembled into clones with MiXCR by TCRdb, keeping productive beta chains. Rows merge per CDR3 protein into single entries with the most common DNA and genes. The V and J calls follow TCRdb's processing rather than the paper's. Across this sample there are tens of thousands of distinct CDR3 sequences, with around 76% seen only once. Of the sample, 20% to 25% falls within the top ten clones.

Sequenced sample: sorted CD4+, CD8+, or CD8+CD57+ T cells (not recorded which) from PBMCs. The rearrangement combines TRBV13 with TRBJ1-1, with 7 bases matching TRBD1. This TCR was recovered from a human donor in good health, serving as a control. The CDR3 amino acid sequence is: CASRTGMNTEAFF. At the DNA level, the sequence is TGTGCCAGCAGGACAGGGATGAACACTGAAGCTTTCTTT.